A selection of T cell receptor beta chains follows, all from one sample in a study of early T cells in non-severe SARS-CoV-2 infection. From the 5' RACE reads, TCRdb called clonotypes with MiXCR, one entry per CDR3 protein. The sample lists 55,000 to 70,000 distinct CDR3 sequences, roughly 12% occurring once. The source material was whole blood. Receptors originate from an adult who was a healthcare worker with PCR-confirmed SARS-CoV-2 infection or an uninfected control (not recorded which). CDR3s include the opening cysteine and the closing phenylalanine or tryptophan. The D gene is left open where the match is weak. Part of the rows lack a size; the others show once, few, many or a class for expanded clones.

cdr3_nt: TGTGCCAGCAGTTACTCCGGTGTAGGAGCGTACGAGCAGTACTTC; cdr3_aa: CASSYSGVGAYEQYF; clone_size: few; cdr3_length: 15; v_call: TRBV6-5; d_call: -; j_call: TRBJ2-7
cdr3_nt: TGTGCCAGCAGCTTACTTCTCACAGATACGCAGTATTTT; cdr3_aa: CASSLLLTDTQYF; clone_size: -; cdr3_length: 13; v_call: TRBV7-2; d_call: -; j_call: TRBJ2-3
cdr3_nt: TGTGCCAGCAGTTACTCGCTCGGACTAGCGGGGGCCAGGGATGAGCAGTTCTTC; cdr3_aa: CASSYSLGLAGARDEQFF; clone_size: -; cdr3_length: 18; v_call: TRBV6-2/TRBV6-3; d_call: TRBD2; j_call: TRBJ2-1
cdr3_nt: TGTGCCAGCAGCCCCCGAGGCGGCTATGGCTACACCTTC; cdr3_aa: CASSPRGGYGYTF; clone_size: few; cdr3_length: 13; v_call: TRBV3-1; d_call: -; j_call: TRBJ1-2
cdr3_nt: TGTGCCACCAGCAGAGAGAGGGCTGCGGGCCAATTGGTGCAGTATTTT; cdr3_aa: CATSRERAAGQLVQYF; clone_size: many; cdr3_length: 16; v_call: TRBV15; d_call: -; j_call: TRBJ2-3
cdr3_nt: TGTGCCAGCAGCTTATTAGGGACTAGCGGGGGCACCGGGGAGCTGTTTTTT; cdr3_aa: CASSLLGTSGGTGELFF; clone_size: few; cdr3_length: 17; v_call: TRBV7-3; d_call: TRBD2; j_call: TRBJ2-2
cdr3_nt: TGTGCCAGCAGCTTAGCTGACCTTGCGCAGTACTTC; cdr3_aa: CASSLADLAQYF; clone_size: -; cdr3_length: 12; v_call: TRBV7-2; d_call: -; j_call: TRBJ2-7
cdr3_nt: TGTGCTAGTGGTTTAGGGGGACCCTACGAGCAGTACTTC; cdr3_aa: CASGLGGPYEQYF; clone_size: -; cdr3_length: 13; v_call: TRBV12-5; d_call: -; j_call: TRBJ2-7
cdr3_nt: TGCGCCACCAGGACCGGGACGGATAATTCACCCCTCCACTTT; cdr3_aa: CATRTGTDNSPLHF; clone_size: few; cdr3_length: 14; v_call: TRBV5-1; d_call: -; j_call: TRBJ1-6
cdr3_nt: TGTGCCAGCAGCAGAGACAGGGGGAACAATGAGCAGTTCTTC; cdr3_aa: CASSRDRGNNEQFF; clone_size: few; cdr3_length: 14; v_call: TRBV7-2; d_call: TRBD1; j_call: TRBJ2-1
cdr3_nt: TGTGCCACCAGTGAACGCCCAGGCGACGGCTACACCTTC; cdr3_aa: CATSERPGDGYTF; clone_size: many; cdr3_length: 13; v_call: TRBV24-1; d_call: -; j_call: TRBJ1-2
cdr3_nt: TGTGCAAGTCGCCCACCCCAGCAGGAAGCTTTCTTT; cdr3_aa: CASRPPQQEAFF; clone_size: -; cdr3_length: 12; v_call: TRBV12-2; d_call: -; j_call: TRBJ1-1
cdr3_nt: TGCAGCGGAACTGCAACTAATGAAAAACTGTTTTTT; cdr3_aa: CSGTATNEKLFF; clone_size: few; cdr3_length: 12; v_call: TRBV29-1; d_call: -; j_call: TRBJ1-4
cdr3_nt: TGTGCCAGCAGCTCTAGCGGGGGGGCCTGGGAGCAGTACTTC; cdr3_aa: CASSSSGGAWEQYF; clone_size: -; cdr3_length: 14; v_call: TRBV9; d_call: TRBD2; j_call: TRBJ2-7
cdr3_nt: TGTGCCAGCAGTGCCCCGGTGCAGCGGGATGAGCAGTTCTTC; cdr3_aa: CASSAPVQRDEQFF; clone_size: many; cdr3_length: 14; v_call: TRBV6-6; d_call: -; j_call: TRBJ2-1
cdr3_nt: TGTGCCAGCAGCTTTTTGGCGGGAGGCTTCCACCAAGAGACCCAGTACTTC; cdr3_aa: CASSFLAGGFHQETQYF; clone_size: many; cdr3_length: 17; v_call: TRBV7-9; d_call: TRBD2; j_call: TRBJ2-5
cdr3_nt: TGTGCCAGCAGCTTAGGTCCCAGCGGAACCCAGTACTTC; cdr3_aa: CASSLGPSGTQYF; clone_size: -; cdr3_length: 13; v_call: TRBV7-2; d_call: -; j_call: TRBJ2-5
cdr3_nt: TGTGCCAGCAGCCCCATTGGCGGCGGGAGTCTAACCGGGGAGCTGTTTTTT; cdr3_aa: CASSPIGGGSLTGELFF; clone_size: -; cdr3_length: 17; v_call: TRBV11-2; d_call: TRBD2; j_call: TRBJ2-2
cdr3_nt: TGTGCCTGGAGTGGGGGGCCACAGGGGATCTATGGCTACACCTTC; cdr3_aa: CAWSGGPQGIYGYTF; clone_size: -; cdr3_length: 15; v_call: TRBV30; d_call: TRBD1; j_call: TRBJ1-2
cdr3_nt: TGCAGTGCTAGAGATCGGGGGGGCACCTATAATTCACCCCTCCACTTT; cdr3_aa: CSARDRGGTYNSPLHF; clone_size: many; cdr3_length: 16; v_call: TRBV20-1; d_call: -; j_call: TRBJ1-6
cdr3_nt: TGTGCCAGCAGCCTGGGACAGGAGTACAATGAGCAGTTCTTC; cdr3_aa: CASSLGQEYNEQFF; clone_size: many; cdr3_length: 14; v_call: TRBV7-2; d_call: TRBD1; j_call: TRBJ2-1
cdr3_nt: TGCGCCAGCGCCAGGGGGGAGGGAGAGCCCCAGCATTTT; cdr3_aa: CASARGEGEPQHF; clone_size: -; cdr3_length: 13; v_call: TRBV10-2; d_call: TRBD1; j_call: TRBJ1-5
cdr3_nt: TGTGCCAGCAGTGTCGCCGGGACAGTGAAAAACATTCAGTACTTC; cdr3_aa: CASSVAGTVKNIQYF; clone_size: few; cdr3_length: 15; v_call: TRBV28; d_call: TRBD1; j_call: TRBJ2-4
cdr3_nt: TGCAGTGCTAGAGTAAGCGGGAGTTCAACAGATACGCAGTATTTT; cdr3_aa: CSARVSGSSTDTQYF; clone_size: -; cdr3_length: 15; v_call: TRBV20-1; d_call: TRBD2; j_call: TRBJ2-3
cdr3_nt: TGTGCCAACAACCCGACAGGGGCCTCCTACGAGCAGTACTTC; cdr3_aa: CANNPTGASYEQYF; clone_size: once; cdr3_length: 14; v_call: TRBV7-2; d_call: TRBD1; j_call: TRBJ2-7
cdr3_nt: TGCAGTGCTGGTGGGACTAGCGGAGATACGCAGTATTTT; cdr3_aa: CSAGGTSGDTQYF; clone_size: few; cdr3_length: 13; v_call: TRBV20-1; d_call: TRBD2; j_call: TRBJ2-3
cdr3_nt: TGTGCCAGCGGGAACTACAATGAGCAGTTCTTC; cdr3_aa: CASGNYNEQFF; clone_size: few; cdr3_length: 11; v_call: TRBV2; d_call: -; j_call: TRBJ2-1
cdr3_nt: TGTGCCAGCAGTTTATTTGGGTCTTCCTACGAGCAGTACTTC; cdr3_aa: CASSLFGSSYEQYF; clone_size: many; cdr3_length: 14; v_call: TRBV27; d_call: -; j_call: TRBJ2-7
cdr3_nt: TGTGCCAGCAGCCATGGACTCTCTAACTATGGCTACACCTTC; cdr3_aa: CASSHGLSNYGYTF; clone_size: few; cdr3_length: 14; v_call: TRBV6-5; d_call: -; j_call: TRBJ1-2
cdr3_nt: TGTGCCAGCAGACGAGGACAGGGTAGCACAGATACGCAGTATTTT; cdr3_aa: CASRRGQGSTDTQYF; clone_size: -; cdr3_length: 15; v_call: TRBV7-2; d_call: TRBD1; j_call: TRBJ2-3
cdr3_nt: TGTGCCAGCAGTGACCTAGCGGGAGACTACAATGAGCAGTTCTTC; cdr3_aa: CASSDLAGDYNEQFF; clone_size: few; cdr3_length: 15; v_call: TRBV6-4; d_call: TRBD2; j_call: TRBJ2-1
cdr3_nt: TGTGCCAGCAGGGAGGTGCCGGTGGGGGGAACTGAAGCTTTCTTT; cdr3_aa: CASREVPVGGTEAFF; clone_size: -; cdr3_length: 15; v_call: TRBV12-3/TRBV12-4; d_call: -; j_call: TRBJ1-1
cdr3_nt: TGTGCCAGCAGTCCGAGCACCCGACGGTCCTCCTACGAGCAGTACTTC; cdr3_aa: CASSPSTRRSSYEQYF; clone_size: -; cdr3_length: 16; v_call: TRBV28; d_call: -; j_call: TRBJ2-7
cdr3_nt: TGCGCCAGCAGCTTGTCTAAGGATCAAGAGACCCAGTACTTC; cdr3_aa: CASSLSKDQETQYF; clone_size: many; cdr3_length: 14; v_call: TRBV5-1; d_call: -; j_call: TRBJ2-5
cdr3_nt: TGTGCCAGCAACCTTCTGTCGACTAGCGAGTACAATGAGCAGTTCTTC; cdr3_aa: CASNLLSTSEYNEQFF; clone_size: many; cdr3_length: 16; v_call: TRBV5-5; d_call: TRBD2; j_call: TRBJ2-1
cdr3_nt: TGCGCCAGCAGCCAGGAAGGGACAGGGGAAGAGACCCAGTACTTC; cdr3_aa: CASSQEGTGEETQYF; clone_size: many; cdr3_length: 15; v_call: TRBV4-1; d_call: TRBD1; j_call: TRBJ2-5
cdr3_nt: TGTGCCAGCAGCATGGACAGGGCGGTCGCGGCTTTCTTT; cdr3_aa: CASSMDRAVAAFF; clone_size: -; cdr3_length: 13; v_call: TRBV11-2; d_call: TRBD1; j_call: TRBJ1-1
cdr3_nt: TGTGCCAGCAGACAGGAAAGGGATCAGCCCCAGCATTTT; cdr3_aa: CASRQERDQPQHF; clone_size: -; cdr3_length: 13; v_call: TRBV2; d_call: -; j_call: TRBJ1-5
cdr3_nt: TGCGCCAGCAGTAGACTAGCGGGAGGCTCCTACAATGAGCAGTTCTTC; cdr3_aa: CASSRLAGGSYNEQFF; clone_size: many; cdr3_length: 16; v_call: TRBV10-1; d_call: TRBD2; j_call: TRBJ2-1
cdr3_nt: TGTGCCAGCAGACCCGGACAGACCTATGGCTACACCTTC; cdr3_aa: CASRPGQTYGYTF; clone_size: few; cdr3_length: 13; v_call: TRBV28; d_call: -; j_call: TRBJ1-2
cdr3_nt: TGTGCCAGCAGCCGAACAGGGGCTAACTATGGCTACACCTTC; cdr3_aa: CASSRTGANYGYTF; clone_size: -; cdr3_length: 14; v_call: TRBV6-6; d_call: TRBD1; j_call: TRBJ1-2
cdr3_nt: TGCGCCAGCAGCCTCCCAGGACAGAGCACTGAAGCTTTCTTT; cdr3_aa: CASSLPGQSTEAFF; clone_size: -; cdr3_length: 14; v_call: TRBV4-1; d_call: -; j_call: TRBJ1-1
cdr3_nt: TGTGCCAGCAGCCGGACAGCGGGAAATCAGCCCCAGCATTTT; cdr3_aa: CASSRTAGNQPQHF; clone_size: -; cdr3_length: 14; v_call: TRBV7-2; d_call: -; j_call: TRBJ1-5
cdr3_nt: TGTGCCAGCAGTCCCCAGGCTGAAAACACCATATATTTT; cdr3_aa: CASSPQAENTIYF; clone_size: few; cdr3_length: 13; v_call: TRBV12-3/TRBV12-4; d_call: -; j_call: TRBJ1-3
cdr3_nt: TGCGCCAGCAGCTTGGAGGGACCGGAGCAGTACTTC; cdr3_aa: CASSLEGPEQYF; clone_size: few; cdr3_length: 12; v_call: TRBV5-1; d_call: -; j_call: TRBJ2-7
cdr3_nt: TGCAGTGCTAGAGATACACAGGGGGGGAATTCACCCCTCCACTTT; cdr3_aa: CSARDTQGGNSPLHF; clone_size: many; cdr3_length: 15; v_call: TRBV20-1; d_call: TRBD1; j_call: TRBJ1-6
cdr3_nt: TGTGCCTGGAGTGTACCCGCGGGACCCCCCAACTACGAGCAGTACTTC; cdr3_aa: CAWSVPAGPPNYEQYF; clone_size: many; cdr3_length: 16; v_call: TRBV30; d_call: -; j_call: TRBJ2-7
cdr3_nt: TGCAGCGTTAAGGCGGGACAAATCACAGATACGCAGTATTTT; cdr3_aa: CSVKAGQITDTQYF; clone_size: few; cdr3_length: 14; v_call: TRBV29-1; d_call: -; j_call: TRBJ2-3